This T cell receptor (beta chain) was documented in a study of OX40 agonist ivuxolimab in advanced cancers. With respect to the entire study: Ivuxolimab, which targeted the costimulatory receptor OX40 (CD134), was an agonistic, fully human IgG2 monoclonal antibody. The paper covers the monotherapy dose-escalation part of the phase I ivuxolimab trial, which included N = 52 patients. Among the roughly 54 dose-escalation patients, approximately 20 had hepatocellular carcinoma, 15 or so melanoma, 9 renal cell carcinoma and 9 head and neck cancer. Partial responses occurred in three dose-escalation patients, of whom one had hepatocellular carcinoma and two had cutaneous melanoma. Intravenous ivuxolimab was administered to patients every 2 weeks at six dose levels: 0.01, 0.1, 0.3, 1.5, 3 and 10 mg/kg. Prior anti-PD-1, anti-PD-L1 or anti-CTLA-4 therapy was permitted, and checkpoint inhibitors had been received by approximately 39% of dose-escalation patients. The dose-escalation cohort was 82.7% male with a mean age of around 62 years, ranging from roughly 23 to 79. The point of sequencing TCRbeta in the periphery was to test whether ivuxolimab changed TCR sequence diversity and drove clonal T-cell expansion.

Patients with a history of autoimmune disease or receiving systemic immunosuppression were excluded from the trial. Peripheral blood for TCR sequencing was collected from all dose cohorts at baseline, on cycle 4 day 1, and on cycle 7 day 1. Samples were obtained from an open-label, multicenter, first-in-human phase I dose-escalation trial of ivuxolimab. Adults with locally advanced or metastatic melanoma, renal cell, hepatocellular, or head and neck squamous cell carcinoma were enrolled in the trial. CD4+ and CD8+ T cells were sorted separately from peripheral blood before TCR sequencing. Trimming removed 2 bases from V and 0 bases from J, leaving 7 bases between the germline ends. The CDR3, from cysteine to phenylalanine, totals 14 residues. Only CDR3 DNA remains: 42 bases, in frame from the first base. Sequences MNHEY (CDR1) and SVGAGI (CDR2) are obtained from the germline V gene. Overall study results and their limits: In partial responders in the 0.1-3.0 mg/kg groups, normalized peripheral clonal expansion was found to be among the lowest, especially among CD8+ T cells. Low levels of normalized T-cell clonal expansion were also shown by some nonresponding patients. After ivuxolimab, more expanded clones were found on average in CD8+ T cells than in CD4+ T cells. Antigen specificity was not determined for the clonally expanded peripheral T cells. At doses of 0.1 to 3.0 mg/kg, clonal expansion of both CD4+ and CD8+ blood T cells was observed from baseline to week 6.

About this clone itself: Its antigen has not been determined. It has no much larger one-base neighbor in the sample; base qualities were not kept.

For sequencing of the TCRbeta CDR3 region, genomic DNA was extracted from the sorted cells. The immunoSEQ Assay was used for sequencing of TCRbeta CDR3 regions. The clones in this table, taken by TCRdb from immuneACCESS, are in-frame only. Not every clone is retained; where verified, under half of the shortfall comes from an unresolved V gene, and the cause of the rest is unknown. The sample table holds 35,000 to 40,000 clones, of which about three quarters were seen once. The ten largest clones represent almost 10% of the sample. This TCR was sampled from an adult with an advanced solid tumor such as melanoma, head and neck, liver or kidney cancer. Sample: CD4+ or CD8+ T cells sorted from blood, taken in a trial of the OX40 agonist ivuxolimab. The chain uses TRBV6-5 and TRBJ1-2; the D segment cannot be called with confidence. This receptor has the CDR3 CASSYPQANYGYTF. The sequenced DNA is TGTGCCAGCAGTTACCCCCAGGCTAACTATGGCTACACCTTC.